One sample yielded the 32 T cell receptor beta chains listed below, sequenced in a study of STAT5B mutations in CD4+ large granular lymphocyte leukemia. Measured with immunoSEQ multiplex PCR; TCRdb has only the in-frame clones, and not every one. The data hold under 40,000 clones, with roughly 78% observed a single time. Input material: CD4+ T cells from blood buffy coats. These receptors were taken from a human donor in good health.

The V call is TRBV10-3, the J call TRBJ2-7; D is perhaps TRBD1 (5 bases). The CDR3 extends over 12 amino acids. V was cut by 3 bases and J by 3 bases, with 6 bases left in between. CDR1 ENHRY and CDR2 SYGVKD come from the germline V gene. The CDR3 reads CAISDQGYEQYF. CDR3 in DNA: TGTGCCATCAGTGATCAGGGCTACGAGCAGTACTTC.

The chain couples TRBV6-5 to TRBJ1-4, with D unclear. This CDR3 spans 15 amino acids. The germline CDR1 and CDR2 sequences are MNHEY and SVGAGI. V gave up 2 bases and J gave up 4 bases, with 11 bases separating them. The CDR3 loop is CASSYKSNLNEKLFF. As DNA, the CDR3 is TGTGCCAGCAGTTACAAATCGAATCTTAATGAAAAACTGTTTTTT.

DNA for the CDR3: TGTGCCAGTAGTAGTCAGGGGCGCTACGAGCAGTACTTC. It translates to CASSSQGRYEQYF. The rearrangement uses TRBV19 and TRBJ2-7; TRBD1 might be the D (6 bases). Looked up from germline, CDR1 is LNHDA and CDR2 is SQIVND (reference sequence). The CDR3 is 13 amino acids. V lost 4 bases to trimming and J lost 3 bases, with 10 bases between them. Using reference TRBV19 and TRBJ2-7 for the parts outside the CDR3, the full variable domain is DGGITQSPKYLFRKEGQNVTLSCEQNLNHDAMYWYRQDPGQGLRLIYYSQIVNDFQKGDIAEGYSVSREKKESFPLTVTSAQKNPTAFYLCASSSQGRYEQYFGPGTRLTVT.

V usage is TRBV19 and J usage is TRBJ1-1, with D maybe TRBD1 (6 bases). CDR3 length: 14 residues. V was pared by 3 bases and J by 4 bases, with 12 bases between. The germline gives CDR1 LNHDA, CDR2 SQIVND (reference sequence). CDR3 coding DNA: TGTGCCAGTAGTATTGCAGGGGCTGGCACTGAAGCTTTCTTT. Its protein product is CASSIAGAGTEAFF.

In its sample, this clone was seen once. CDR3 nucleotide sequence: TGTGCCAGCAGCTTAGATGGGACTAGCGGTTCCTACGAGCAGTACTTC. It is translated as CASSLDGTSGSYEQYF. The rearrangement joins TRBV11-3 to TRBJ2-7, with 11 bases identical to TRBD2. Per germline, CDR1 SGHNT and CDR2 YENEEA. The V gene end was trimmed by 0 bases and the J gene end by 1 base; junction bases not matched to a gene: 2. This CDR3 region has 16 residues.

DNA of the CDR3: TGTGCCAGCACCACGACTAGCGGGGGGTACCAAGAGACCCAGTACTTC. It specifies CASTTTSGGYQETQYF. The chain uses TRBV9 and TRBJ2-5; 13 bases line up with TRBD2. Germline CDR1 reads SGDLS; CDR2 reads YYNGEE. CDR3 length: 16 amino acids. The trim removed 6 bases at V and 0 bases at J, leaving 5 bases unmatched. Supplemented by reference TRBV9 and TRBJ2-5, the full variable domain reads DSGVTQTPKHLITATGQRVTLRCSPRSGDLSVYWYQQSLDQGLQFLIQYYNGEERAKGNILERFSAQQFPDLHSELNLSSLELGDSALYFCASTTTSGGYQETQYFGPGTRLLVL.

The V and J genes are TRBV28 and TRBJ1-5; no reliable D call. The CDR3 consists of 12 residues. The germline CDR1 and CDR2 sequences are MDHEN and SYDVKM. V lost 7 bases and J 6 bases, leaving 10 bases between the germline ends. CDR3 in amino acids: CASKVGGQPQHF. CDR3 nucleotides: TGTGCCAGCAAGGTCGGAGGTCAGCCCCAGCATTTT.

The chain employs TRBV7-9 and TRBJ2-2; D call uncertain. The CDR3 loop spans 17 amino acids. Germline V gene data show CDR1 as SEHNR and CDR2 as FQNEAQ (reference sequence). V was clipped by 1 base and J by 0 bases, with 12 bases between them. CDR3 nucleotides: TGTGCCAGCAGCTTAGATGTGTGGCAGGCGAACACCGGGGAGCTGTTTTTT. Its translation: CASSLDVWQANTGELFF.

V usage is TRBV6-6 and J usage is TRBJ1-2; TRBD1 is a possible D gene (6 bases). V was shortened by 7 bases and J by 6 bases, with 24 bases between the two germline ends. This CDR3 spans 16 amino acids. Germline loops: CDR1 MNHNY, CDR2 SVGAGI (reference sequence). For the CDR3, the DNA is TGTGCCAGCACCCAAATCAACCCCCCCGGGGGCAATGGCTACACCTTC. It codes for CASTQINPPGGNGYTF.

This clone was seen a few times. The rearrangement joins TRBV25-1 to TRBJ1-1, with 10 bases fitting TRBD1. Germline V gives CDR1 MGHDK, CDR2 SYGVNS. The junction had 6 bases not matched to a gene; V was cut back by 9 bases and J by 5 bases. The CDR3 length is 13 residues. The CDR3 DNA reads TGTGCCAGTAAGACAGGGGGCGAGACTGAAGCTTTCTTT. It is translated as CASKTGGETEAFF.

This sequence joins TRBV7-2 and TRBJ2-5, with D possibly TRBD2 on 7 matching bases. Deletions cut 5 bases from V and 5 bases from J, with 15 bases between. The V gene's germline CDR1 is SGHTA and CDR2 FQGNSA. The CDR3 has 14 amino acids. CDR3 in amino acids: CASSLLRGAETQYF. The CDR3 coding sequence is TGTGCCAGCAGCCTCCTTCGGGGGGCGGAGACCCAGTACTTC.

The chain employs TRBV9 and TRBJ2-7; tentative D call: TRBD2 (6 bases). CDR1 SGDLS and CDR2 YYNGEE come from the germline V gene. V was shortened by 7 bases and J by 3 bases, with 14 bases between the two germline ends. The CDR3 sequence is 13 residues long. CDR3 nucleotides: TGTGCCAGCGGGGGGTTGGGGAACTACGAGCAGTACTTC. It yields the protein CASGGLGNYEQYF.

The V call is TRBV5-8, the J call TRBJ1-2; 8 bases map to TRBD1. Germline loops: CDR1 SGHTS, CDR2 YDEGEE. V shed 4 bases and J 6 bases; nucleotides not matched to a gene: 2. This CDR3 has 12 residues. The CDR3 spells CASSGRGHGYTF. The CDR3 DNA follows: TGTGCCAGCAGCGGCAGGGGGCATGGCTACACCTTC.

V is TRBV10-3 and J is TRBJ2-1; D is unresolved. The CDR3 loop spans 13 amino acids. Trimming stripped 6 bases from V and 5 bases from J, with 11 bases between. Germline loops: CDR1 ENHRY, CDR2 SYGVKD. CDR3 sequence: CAISPAYDNEQFF. The DNA of the CDR3 is TGTGCCATCAGCCCAGCGTACGACAATGAGCAGTTCTTC.

This clone was picked up a small number of times. The DNA of the CDR3 is TGTGCCAGCAGTTACCCACCCGTGGCTTTCTTT. Translated: CASSYPPVAFF. J is TRBJ1-1 and V is TRBV6-5, with D unclear. The CDR3 runs to 11 residues. The V and J ends lost 2 bases and 11 bases respectively, with 9 bases between them. Germline V gene data show CDR1 as MNHEY and CDR2 as SVGAGI.

The chain links TRBV28 to TRBJ2-6, with a tentative D call TRBD1 (5 bases). V lost 4 bases and J 0 bases, leaving 16 bases between the germline ends. Germline CDR1 and CDR2: MDHEN and SYDVKM. This CDR3 has 18 amino acids. The CDR3: CASSSRAGIFSGANVLTF. The DNA for the CDR3 is TGTGCCAGCAGTTCCCGCGCAGGGATTTTCTCTGGGGCCAACGTCCTGACTTTC.

V usage is TRBV7-2 and J usage is TRBJ1-1; D remains ambiguous. The CDR3 contains 14 residues. The V gene's germline CDR1 is SGHTA and CDR2 FQGNSA. V was cut by 4 bases and J by 7 bases, with 16 bases left in between. As DNA, the CDR3 is TGTGCCAGCAGCTATTACCGTATACAACTTGAAGCTTTCTTT. Its translation: CASSYYRIQLEAFF.

V usage is TRBV6-6 and J usage is TRBJ2-5; 10 positions match TRBD2. J lost 5 bases, V lost 4 bases, and 10 bases had no gene match. CDR1 and CDR2 (germline): MNHNY, SVGAGI (reference sequence). The CDR3 has 16 residues. CDR3 protein: CASSWPAGGGRETQYF. The CDR3 DNA reads as TGTGCCAGCAGTTGGCCAGCGGGGGGGGGCCGGGAGACCCAGTACTTC.

The rearrangement links TRBV15 to TRBJ1-1; no clear D gene. The CDR3 is made up of 14 amino acids. V lost 4 bases, J lost 1 base, and 10 bases lay in between. Germline CDR1 is LNHNV and CDR2 is YYDKDF (reference sequence). The CDR3 protein is CATSNPVPNTEAFF. The DNA of the CDR3 is TGTGCCACCAGCAACCCGGTCCCGAACACTGAAGCTTTCTTT.

This clone was counted a single time. The CDR3 nucleotides are TGTGCCACCAGCAGAGATAGGCAGGATGGCTACACCTTC. It translates to CATSRDRQDGYTF. The chain carries TRBV15 and TRBJ1-2, with unresolved D. The V end lost 0 bases, the J end lost 6 bases, and 8 bases lay between the germline ends. The CDR3 loop spans 13 amino acids. The germline CDR1 and CDR2 sequences are LNHNV and YYDKDF (reference sequence).

The chain combines TRBV10-3 with TRBJ1-5; 8 bases map to TRBD1. Germline CDR1 ENHRY, CDR2 SYGVKD. The V segment lost 5 bases and the J segment 2 bases; nucleotides outside the gene matches: 8. The CDR3 spans 16 residues. The CDR3 DNA sequence: TGTGCCATCAGTCCGGCAGGGGGCATCGGCAATCAGCCCCAGCATTTT. Amino acids: CAISPAGGIGNQPQHF.

This clone appeared a few times. The chain has TRBV19 and TRBJ1-2, with D possibly TRBD1 on 6 matching bases. The ends were cut back, 9 bases at V and 0 bases at J, with 11 bases in the middle. Per the germline V gene, CDR1 is LNHDA and CDR2 is SQIVND (reference sequence). The CDR3 sequence is 13 residues long. This CDR3 is CASKDSSNYGYTF. The CDR3 coding sequence is TGTGCCAGCAAGGACAGCTCTAACTATGGCTACACCTTC. Together with reference TRBV19 and TRBJ1-2, the CDR3 gives the full variable domain: DGGITQSPKYLFRKEGQNVTLSCEQNLNHDAMYWYRQDPGQGLRLIYYSQIVNDFQKGDIAEGYSVSREKKESFPLTVTSAQKNPTAFYLCASKDSSNYGYTFGSGTRLTVV.

The chain combines TRBV5-4 with TRBJ1-3; D call uncertain. Per the germline V gene, CDR1 is SGHNT and CDR2 is YYREEE (reference sequence). The germline V and J ends were trimmed by 2 bases and 4 bases, with 4 bases remaining between them. The CDR3 has 12 residues. CDR3 sequence reads: CASSLSGNTIYF. Written as DNA, the CDR3 is TGTGCCAGCAGCTTAAGCGGAAACACCATATATTTT.

This chain links TRBV27 with TRBJ2-2; 15 nucleotides match TRBD2. The CDR3 runs to 21 residues. Germline values: CDR1 MNHEY, CDR2 SMNVEV (reference sequence). V was clipped by 0 bases and J by 4 bases; unmatched bases: 12. CDR3 in amino acids: CASSLSPSGLAGGPGTGELFF. The DNA for the CDR3 is TGTGCCAGCAGTTTATCCCCCTCAGGACTAGCGGGGGGGCCGGGCACCGGGGAGCTGTTTTTT.

V gene TRBV7-2 combines with J gene TRBJ2-3; 8 bases are shared with TRBD2. CDR3 length equals 15 residues. Trimming removed 5 bases from V and 2 bases from J; junction bases left unmatched: 6. Per germline, CDR1 SGHTA and CDR2 FQGNSA. CDR3 amino acids: CASSLGLGDTDTQYF. As DNA, the CDR3 is TGTGCCAGCAGCCTGGGACTAGGAGACACAGATACGCAGTATTTT.

The V call is TRBV9, the J call TRBJ1-1; D unclear. Trimming removed 3 bases at V and 8 bases at J, with 17 bases between. The CDR3 sequence is 14 residues long. Germline V lookup: CDR1 SGDLS, CDR2 YYNGEE. The CDR3 here is CASSAAPTVSEAFF. The DNA for the CDR3 is TGTGCCAGCAGCGCCGCCCCGACGGTATCCGAAGCTTTCTTT.

CDR3 coding DNA: TGTGCCAGCAGCCGTGGCTCCGCCACAGATACGCAGTATTTT. It yields the protein CASSRGSATDTQYF. The chain joins TRBV7-9 to TRBJ2-3; D not certain. The V and J ends lost 5 bases and 2 bases respectively, with 11 bases between them. Germline V gives CDR1 SEHNR, CDR2 FQNEAQ (reference sequence). The CDR3 runs to 14 residues.

The sample holds a few counts of this clone. V and J are TRBV13 and TRBJ2-7; 7 positions agree with TRBD1. V gave up 5 bases and J gave up 3 bases; unmatched junction bases: 10. Looked up from germline, CDR1 is PRHDT and CDR2 is FYEKMQ (reference sequence). This CDR3 has 15 residues. CDR3 DNA: TGTGCCAGCAGCACCCACAGGACAGGTCTCTACGAGCAGTACTTC. Its translation is CASSTHRTGLYEQYF.

This clone appeared a few times. This chain joins TRBV19 and TRBJ1-2; 7 positions agree with TRBD1. V trimming: 5 bases; J trimming: 5 bases; junction bases outside the gene matches: 8. This CDR3 is 14 amino acids long. Per germline, CDR1 LNHDA and CDR2 SQIVND (reference sequence). The CDR3 spells CASSPETGSYGYTF. DNA of the CDR3: TGTGCCAGTAGTCCAGAGACAGGGAGTTATGGCTACACCTTC.

This sequence joins TRBV2 and TRBJ1-4; D not certain. This CDR3 comprises 15 residues. Germline loops: CDR1 SNHLY, CDR2 FYNNEI. Trimming pared 2 bases from V and 5 bases from J, leaving 12 bases between. The CDR3 DNA reads as TGTGCCAGCAGTGAACTTGATTTTTGGAATGAAAAACTGTTTTTT. It encodes CASSELDFWNEKLFF. Drawing the rest from reference TRBV2 and TRBJ1-4, the complete variable domain is EPEVTQTPSHQVTQMGQEVILRCVPISNHLYFYWYRQILGQKVEFLVSFYNNEISEKSEIFDDQFSVERPDGSNFTLKIRSTKLEDSAMYFCASSELDFWNEKLFFGSGTQLSVL.

This rearrangement joins TRBV5-1 to TRBJ1-4; D is perhaps TRBD1 (5 bases). CDR1 and CDR2 (germline): SGHRS, YFSETQ. The CDR3 is 15 residues long. The germline V and J ends were trimmed by 4 bases and 4 bases, with 14 bases remaining between them. CDR3 in DNA: TGCGCCAGCAGCGACTCGGGGGGATTTAATGAAAAACTGTTTTTT. It translates to CASSDSGGFNEKLFF.

This sequence joins TRBV6-5 and TRBJ2-2; the D call may be TRBD1 or TRBD2 (5 bases each). Germline CDR1 and CDR2: MNHEY and SVGAGI. Between the trimmed V and J ends, which lost 3 bases and 0 bases, there was a span of 8 bases. The CDR3 consists of 15 residues. The CDR3 sequence is CASSYGTPNTGELFF. Here the CDR3 DNA reads TGTGCCAGCAGTTATGGGACCCCGAACACCGGGGAGCTGTTTTTT.